These T cell receptor beta chains were read from a single sample in a study of blood T cells in healthy people across ages. In TCRdb, the 5' RACE reads were re-called with MiXCR into one record per CDR3 protein. The sample comprises 780,000 or so distinct CDR3 sequences, approximately 25% of which are singletons, and 3.7% rests with the top ten. The same sample was also studied in work on T cells of mothers and their children.

The sequenced sample consisted of blood. The receptors stem from a boy aged 10-17 years in good health. Each CDR3 is given with its conserved first and last residue. The D gene is left open where the match is weak. Clone size is given for some rows only: seen once, a few or many times, or a class if the clone is expanded.

TRBV20-1	-	TRBJ2-3	-	CSARVPGGNTDTQYF	TGCAGTGCTAGAGTACCAGGAGGAAACACAGATACGCAGTATTTT
TRBV7-2	TRBD1	TRBJ1-2	-	CASSLFLGGVDGYTF	TGTGCCAGCAGCTTATTCCTAGGGGGCGTTGATGGCTACACCTTC
TRBV6-6	-	TRBJ2-7	few	CASSVGFSYEQYF	TGTGCCAGCAGCGTAGGGTTCTCCTACGAGCAGTACTTC
TRBV7-8	-	TRBJ2-5	-	CASRRVGGQETQYF	TGTGCCAGCAGGCGGGTTGGGGGACAAGAGACCCAGTACTTC
TRBV12-3/TRBV12-4	-	TRBJ2-7	-	CASSFGVFYEQYF	TGTGCCAGCAGTTTCGGGGTTTTCTACGAGCAGTACTTC
TRBV12-3/TRBV12-4	TRBD1	TRBJ2-7	-	CASSLGDRGRRSYEQYF	TGTGCCAGCAGTTTAGGAGACAGGGGTAGACGATCCTACGAGCAGTACTTC
TRBV27	TRBD2	TRBJ2-7	-	CASSSPGGGLSYEQYF	TGTGCCAGCAGTTCCCCCGGGGGGGGACTATCCTACGAGCAGTACTTC
TRBV5-1	-	TRBJ2-1	-	CASSLGPTSNEQFF	TGCGCCAGCAGCTTGGGCCCGACGAGCAATGAGCAGTTCTTC
TRBV20-1	-	TRBJ2-1	-	CSALLRTHNEQFF	TGCAGTGCATTACTTAGGACCCACAATGAGCAGTTCTTC
TRBV7-2	-	TRBJ1-1	-	CASRPERMNTEAFF	TGTGCCAGCAGGCCTGAGAGGATGAACACTGAAGCTTTCTTT
TRBV9	-	TRBJ1-2	few	CASSVGGRATGDGYTF	TGTGCCAGCAGCGTAGGCGGAAGAGCAACGGGAGATGGCTACACCTTC
TRBV10-3	-	TRBJ2-1	few	CAISETSFWLNEQFF	TGTGCCATCAGTGAAACTAGTTTTTGGCTCAATGAGCAGTTCTTC
TRBV5-5	TRBD2	TRBJ2-1	-	CASSLVASGGAGEQFF	TGTGCCAGCAGCTTGGTCGCTAGCGGGGGGGCAGGTGAGCAGTTCTTC
TRBV15	-	TRBJ1-1	-	CATSRDSEGGTEAFF	TGTGCCACCAGCAGAGATTCAGAGGGAGGGACTGAGGCTTTCTTT
TRBV7-2	TRBD2	TRBJ2-7	-	CASSSQVGLVGYEQYF	TGTGCCAGCAGCTCCCAGGTAGGACTAGTCGGCTACGAGCAGTACTTC
TRBV5-1	TRBD2	TRBJ2-7	few	CASSPLLAGDEQYF	TGCGCCAGCAGCCCACTCCTTGCGGGGGACGAGCAGTACTTC
TRBV9	TRBD2	TRBJ2-1	-	CASSVGNFRGTSGANEQFF	TGTGCCAGCAGCGTCGGAAACTTTCGGGGGACTAGCGGGGCTAATGAGCAGTTCTTC
TRBV7-2	-	TRBJ2-7	-	CASSLGPGQLEQYF	TGTGCCAGCAGCTTAGGCCCGGGACAATTGGAGCAGTACTTC
TRBV15	-	TRBJ2-7	-	CATSRATGASDIYEQYF	TGTGCCACCAGCAGAGCAACCGGGGCAAGTGACATCTACGAGCAGTACTTC
TRBV5-1	-	TRBJ2-7	few	CASSLASGDYEQYF	TGTGCCAGCAGCTTAGCATCTGGGGACTACGAGCAGTACTTC
TRBV29-1	-	TRBJ2-7	many	CSAESWGQAAYEQYF	TGCAGCGCTGAAAGTTGGGGGCAGGCAGCCTACGAGCAGTACTTC
TRBV9	TRBD1	TRBJ1-2	-	CASSVSSGQGGYTF	TGTGCCAGCAGCGTTAGCTCGGGACAGGGTGGCTACACCTTC
TRBV6-2/TRBV6-3	-	TRBJ2-7	-	CASSYSGGSLYEQYF	TGTGCCAGCAGTTACTCGGGCGGGTCACTCTACGAGCAGTACTTC
TRBV28	-	TRBJ1-1	-	CASTGHLNTEAFF	TGTGCCAGCACGGGACACCTGAACACTGAAGCTTTCTTT
TRBV12-3/TRBV12-4	-	TRBJ2-2	few	CASRSATTGELFF	TGTGCCAGCAGGTCCGCCACCACCGGGGAGCTGTTTTTT
TRBV28	-	TRBJ1-5	few	CASSFLADLYQPQHF	TGTGCCAGCAGTTTCCTCGCAGATCTTTATCAGCCCCAGCATTTT
TRBV6-2/TRBV6-3	-	TRBJ2-5	few	CASLSPRRLGETQYF	TGTGCCAGCCTCAGCCCCCGAAGATTGGGAGAGACCCAGTACTTC
TRBV30	-	TRBJ1-2	-	CAWSAVDRVDGYTF	TGTGCCTGGAGTGCCGTTGATCGGGTGGATGGCTACACCTTC